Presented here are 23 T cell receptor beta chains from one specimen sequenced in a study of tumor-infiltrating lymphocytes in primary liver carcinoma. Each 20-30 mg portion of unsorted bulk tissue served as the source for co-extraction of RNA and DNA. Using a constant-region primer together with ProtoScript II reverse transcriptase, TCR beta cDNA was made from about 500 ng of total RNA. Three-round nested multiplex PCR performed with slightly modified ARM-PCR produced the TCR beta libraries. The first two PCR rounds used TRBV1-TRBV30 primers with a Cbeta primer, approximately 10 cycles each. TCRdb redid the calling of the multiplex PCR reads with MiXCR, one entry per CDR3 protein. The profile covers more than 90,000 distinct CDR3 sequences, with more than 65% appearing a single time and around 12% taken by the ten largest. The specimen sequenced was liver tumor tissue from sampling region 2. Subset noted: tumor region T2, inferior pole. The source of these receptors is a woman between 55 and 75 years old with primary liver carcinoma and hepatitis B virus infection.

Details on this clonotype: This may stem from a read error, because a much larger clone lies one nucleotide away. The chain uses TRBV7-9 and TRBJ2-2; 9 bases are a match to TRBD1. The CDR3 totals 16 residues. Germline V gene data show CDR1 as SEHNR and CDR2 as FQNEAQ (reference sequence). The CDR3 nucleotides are TGTGCCAGCAGCAGATCCGGGACAGGGAACACCGGGAAGCTGTTTTTT. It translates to CASSRSGTGNTGKLFF.

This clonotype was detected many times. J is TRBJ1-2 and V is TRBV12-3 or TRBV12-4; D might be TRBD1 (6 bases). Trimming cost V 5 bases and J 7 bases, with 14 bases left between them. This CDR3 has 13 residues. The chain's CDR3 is CASSHPGVGGYTF. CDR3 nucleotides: TGTGCCAGCAGTCATCCAGGGGTTGGTGGCTACACCTTC.

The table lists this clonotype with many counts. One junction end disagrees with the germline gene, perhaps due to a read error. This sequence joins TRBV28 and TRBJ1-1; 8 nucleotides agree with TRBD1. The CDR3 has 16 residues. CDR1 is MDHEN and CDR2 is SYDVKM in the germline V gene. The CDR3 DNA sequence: TGTGCCGGCAGGGGGACAGGTGAGGTTGGTTTGTCTGAAGCTTTCTTT. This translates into CAGRGTGEVGLSEAFF.

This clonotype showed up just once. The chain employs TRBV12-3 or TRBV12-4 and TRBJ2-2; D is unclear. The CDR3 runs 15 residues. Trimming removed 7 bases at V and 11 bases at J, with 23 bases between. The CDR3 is CASTKRKTSTCELFF. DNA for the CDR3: TGTGCCAGCACCAAGAGGAAAACCTCCACCTGCGAGCTGTTTTTT.

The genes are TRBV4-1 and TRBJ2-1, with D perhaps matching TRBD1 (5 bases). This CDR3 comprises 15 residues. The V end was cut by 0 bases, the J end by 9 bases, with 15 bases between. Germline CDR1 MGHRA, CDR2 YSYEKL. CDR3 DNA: TGCGCCAGCAGCCAAGATCCGGCAGGGCACCTTGAGCAGTTCTTC. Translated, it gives CASSQDPAGHLEQFF.

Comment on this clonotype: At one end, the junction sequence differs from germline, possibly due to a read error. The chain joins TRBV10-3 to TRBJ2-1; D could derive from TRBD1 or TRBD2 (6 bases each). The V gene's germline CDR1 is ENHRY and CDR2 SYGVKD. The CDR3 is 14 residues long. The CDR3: CAIRGTGDSNEQFF. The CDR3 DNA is TGTGCTATCAGGGGCACGGGGGATAGCAATGAGCAGTTCTTC.

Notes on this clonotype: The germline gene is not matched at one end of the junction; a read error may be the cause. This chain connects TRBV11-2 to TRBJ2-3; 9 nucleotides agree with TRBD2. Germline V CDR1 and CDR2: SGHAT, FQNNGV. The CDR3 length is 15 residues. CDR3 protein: CTSSTELAGPDTQYF. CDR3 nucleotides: TGTACCAGCAGCACTGAACTAGCGGGCCCAGATACGCAGTATTTT.

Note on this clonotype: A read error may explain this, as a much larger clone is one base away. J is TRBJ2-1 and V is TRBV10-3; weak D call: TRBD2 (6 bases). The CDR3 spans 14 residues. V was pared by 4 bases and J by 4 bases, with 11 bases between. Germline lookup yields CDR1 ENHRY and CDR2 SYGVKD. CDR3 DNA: TGTGCCATCAGTGCGTGGGACTCTTACAATGAGCAGTTCTTC. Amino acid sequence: CAISAWDSYNEQFF.

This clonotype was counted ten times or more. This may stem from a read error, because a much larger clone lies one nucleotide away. The CDR3 loop reads CSVEGQAGGGADTQYF. CDR3 bases: TGCAGCGTTGAAGGTCAAGCGGGAGGGGGCGCAGATACGCAGTATTTT. The chain recombines TRBV29-1 with TRBJ2-3; 10 bases line up with TRBD2. Germline assignment: CDR1 SQVTM and CDR2 ANQGSEA. V trimming: 1 base; J trimming: 4 bases; junction bases outside the gene matches: 8. This CDR3 has 16 amino acids.

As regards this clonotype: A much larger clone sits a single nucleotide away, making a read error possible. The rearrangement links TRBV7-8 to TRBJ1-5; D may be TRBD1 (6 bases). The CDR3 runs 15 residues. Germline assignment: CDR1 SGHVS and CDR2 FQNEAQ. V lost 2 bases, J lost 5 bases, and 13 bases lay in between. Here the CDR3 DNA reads TGTGCCAGCAGCTTAAGGGGGGCATGGGATCAGCCCCAGCATTTT. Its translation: CASSLRGAWDQPQHF.

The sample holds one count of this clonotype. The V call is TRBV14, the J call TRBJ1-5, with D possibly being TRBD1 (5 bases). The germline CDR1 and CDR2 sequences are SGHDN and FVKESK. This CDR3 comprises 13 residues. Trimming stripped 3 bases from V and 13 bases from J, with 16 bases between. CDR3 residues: CASSHGGRAWQHF. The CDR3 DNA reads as TGTGCCAGCAGCCACGGCGGCAGGGCCTGGCAGCATTTT.

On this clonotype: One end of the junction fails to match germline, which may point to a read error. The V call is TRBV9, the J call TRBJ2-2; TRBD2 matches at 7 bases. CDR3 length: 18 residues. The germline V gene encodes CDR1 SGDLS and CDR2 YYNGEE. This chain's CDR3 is CASRVGNTYGGYTGELFF. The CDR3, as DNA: TGTGCCAGCAGAGTAGGGAACACCTACGGGGGGTACACCGGGGAGCTGTTTTTT.

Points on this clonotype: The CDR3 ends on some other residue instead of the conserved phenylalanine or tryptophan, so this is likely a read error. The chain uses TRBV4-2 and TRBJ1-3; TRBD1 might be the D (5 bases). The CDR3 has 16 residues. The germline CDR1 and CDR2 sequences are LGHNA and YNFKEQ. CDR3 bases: TGTGCCATCAGCCAAGACGAAGGGGATACTGGAAACAGCATATATTCT. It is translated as CAISQDEGDTGNSIYS.

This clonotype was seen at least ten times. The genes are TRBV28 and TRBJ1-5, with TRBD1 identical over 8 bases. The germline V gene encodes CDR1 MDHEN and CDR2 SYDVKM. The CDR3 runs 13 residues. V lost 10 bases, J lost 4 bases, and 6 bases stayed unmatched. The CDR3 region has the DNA TGTGCCATCACAGGGGGAGGTAATCAGCCCCAGCATTTT. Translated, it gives CAITGGGNQPQHF.

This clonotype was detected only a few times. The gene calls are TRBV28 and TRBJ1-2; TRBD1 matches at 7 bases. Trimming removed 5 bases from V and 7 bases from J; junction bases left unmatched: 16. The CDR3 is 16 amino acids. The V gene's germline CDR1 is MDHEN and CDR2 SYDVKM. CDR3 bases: TGTGCCAGCAGTCCCCCAATTTTACAGGGGTTGGGTGGCTACACCTTC. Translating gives CASSPPILQGLGGYTF.

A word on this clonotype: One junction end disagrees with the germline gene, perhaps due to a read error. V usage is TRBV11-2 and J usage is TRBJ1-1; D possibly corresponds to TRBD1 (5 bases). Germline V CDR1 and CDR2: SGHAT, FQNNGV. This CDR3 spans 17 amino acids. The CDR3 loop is CASSLGATDYVNTESFF. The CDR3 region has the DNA TGTGCCAGTAGCTTAGGGGCCACAGACTACGTGAACACTGAATCTTTCTTT.

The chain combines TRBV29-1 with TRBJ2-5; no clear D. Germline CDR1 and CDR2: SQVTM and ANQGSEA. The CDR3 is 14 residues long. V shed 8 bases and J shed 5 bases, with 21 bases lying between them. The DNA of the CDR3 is TGCAGCTCCTACTCTTCGGCGTTACATGAGACCCAGTACTTC. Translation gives CSSYSSALHETQYF.

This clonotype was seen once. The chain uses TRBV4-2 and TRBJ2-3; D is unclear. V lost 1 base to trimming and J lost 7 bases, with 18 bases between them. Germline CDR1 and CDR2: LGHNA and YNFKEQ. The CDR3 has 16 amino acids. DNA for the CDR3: TGTGCCAGCAGCCAAGTGGGGTTAGGGTGTGAGAATACGCAGTATTTT. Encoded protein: CASSQVGLGCENTQYF.

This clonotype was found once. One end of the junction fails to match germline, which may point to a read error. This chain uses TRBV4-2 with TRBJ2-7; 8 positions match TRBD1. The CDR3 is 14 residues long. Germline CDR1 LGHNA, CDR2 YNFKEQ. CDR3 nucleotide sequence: TGTACCAGCAGCCATGGACAGGGAGACTACGAGCAGCACTTC. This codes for CTSSHGQGDYEQHF.

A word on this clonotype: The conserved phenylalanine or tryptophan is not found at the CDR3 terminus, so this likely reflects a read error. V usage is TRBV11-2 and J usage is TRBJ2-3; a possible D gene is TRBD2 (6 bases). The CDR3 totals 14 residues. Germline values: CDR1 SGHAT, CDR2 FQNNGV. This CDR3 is CASSLGLSTDRQYL. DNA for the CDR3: TGTGCCAGCAGCCTGGGACTGTCCACAGATAGGCAGTATCTT.

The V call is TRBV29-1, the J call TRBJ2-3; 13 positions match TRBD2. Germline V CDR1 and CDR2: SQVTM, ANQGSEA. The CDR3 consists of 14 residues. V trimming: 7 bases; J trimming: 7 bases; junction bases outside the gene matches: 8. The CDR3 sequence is CSDPLAGGSNTQYF. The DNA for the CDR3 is TGCAGCGACCCACTAGCGGGAGGGTCGAATACGCAGTATTTT.

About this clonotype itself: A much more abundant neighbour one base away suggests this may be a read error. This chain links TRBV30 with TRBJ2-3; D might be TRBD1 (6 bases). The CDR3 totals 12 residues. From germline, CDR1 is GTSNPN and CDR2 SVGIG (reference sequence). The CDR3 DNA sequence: TGTGCCTGGAGTGGGGACACAGATACGGAGTATTTT. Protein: CAWSGDTDTEYF.

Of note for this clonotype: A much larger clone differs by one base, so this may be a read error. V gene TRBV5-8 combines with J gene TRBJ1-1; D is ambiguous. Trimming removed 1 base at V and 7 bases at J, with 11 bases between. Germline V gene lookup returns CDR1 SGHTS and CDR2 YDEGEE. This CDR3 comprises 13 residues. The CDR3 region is CASSLRMAFEAFF. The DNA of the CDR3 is TGTGCCAGCAGCTTGCGGATGGCCTTTGAAGCTTTCTTT.